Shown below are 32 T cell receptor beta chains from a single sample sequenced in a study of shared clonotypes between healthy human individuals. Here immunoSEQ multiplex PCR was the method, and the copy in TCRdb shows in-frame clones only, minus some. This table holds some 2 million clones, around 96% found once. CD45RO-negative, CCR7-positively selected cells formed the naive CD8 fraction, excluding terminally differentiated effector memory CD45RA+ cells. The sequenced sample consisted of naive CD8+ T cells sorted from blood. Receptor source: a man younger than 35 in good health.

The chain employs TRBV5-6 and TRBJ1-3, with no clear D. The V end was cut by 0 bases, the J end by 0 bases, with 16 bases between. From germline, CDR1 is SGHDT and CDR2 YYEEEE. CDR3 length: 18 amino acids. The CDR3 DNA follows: TGTGCCAGCAGCTTGGGGACCGAGACAATATACTCTGGAAACACCATATATTTT. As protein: CASSLGTETIYSGNTIYF.

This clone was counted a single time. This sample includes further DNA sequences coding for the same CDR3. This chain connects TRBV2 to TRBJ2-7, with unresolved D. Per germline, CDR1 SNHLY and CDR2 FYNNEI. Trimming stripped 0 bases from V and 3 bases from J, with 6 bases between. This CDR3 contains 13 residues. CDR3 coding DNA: TGTGCCAGCAGTGAAGCTCCCGGCTACGAGCAGTACTTC. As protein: CASSEAPGYEQYF.

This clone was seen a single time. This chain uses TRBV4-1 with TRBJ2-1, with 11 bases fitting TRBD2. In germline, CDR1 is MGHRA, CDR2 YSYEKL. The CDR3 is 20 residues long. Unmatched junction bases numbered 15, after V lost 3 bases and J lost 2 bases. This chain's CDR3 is CASSQDPGLADSSAYNEQFF. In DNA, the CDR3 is TGCGCCAGCAGCCAGGATCCGGGACTAGCGGACTCGAGCGCCTACAATGAGCAGTTCTTC.

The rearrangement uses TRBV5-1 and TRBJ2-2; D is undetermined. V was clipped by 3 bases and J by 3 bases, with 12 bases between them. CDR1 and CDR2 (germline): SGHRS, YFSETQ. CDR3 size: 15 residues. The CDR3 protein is CASSSTEGDTGELFF. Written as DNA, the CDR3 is TGCGCCAGCAGCTCGACGGAAGGAGACACCGGGGAGCTGTTTTTT.

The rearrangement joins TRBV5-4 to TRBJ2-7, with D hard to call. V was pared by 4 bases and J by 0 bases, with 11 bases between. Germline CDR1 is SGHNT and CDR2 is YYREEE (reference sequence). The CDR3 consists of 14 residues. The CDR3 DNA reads TGTGCCAGCAGCCCCTCAGTGAGCTCCTACGAGCAGTACTTC. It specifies CASSPSVSSYEQYF.

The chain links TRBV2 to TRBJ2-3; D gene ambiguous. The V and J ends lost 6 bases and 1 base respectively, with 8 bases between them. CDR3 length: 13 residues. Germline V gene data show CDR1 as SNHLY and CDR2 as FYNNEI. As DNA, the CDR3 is TGTGCCAGCAGGAGTATAGGCACAGATACGCAGTATTTT. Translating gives CASRSIGTDTQYF.

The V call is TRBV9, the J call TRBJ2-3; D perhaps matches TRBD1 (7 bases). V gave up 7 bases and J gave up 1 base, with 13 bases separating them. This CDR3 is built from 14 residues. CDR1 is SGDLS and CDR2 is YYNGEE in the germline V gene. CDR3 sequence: CASSEGAGTDTQYF. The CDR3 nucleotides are TGTGCCAGCTCGGAGGGGGCGGGCACAGATACGCAGTATTTT.

CDR3 DNA sequence: TGTGCCTGGAGTACCTTACGTGGGGACAGAACCTTGAACACCGGGGAGCTGTTTTTT. This codes for CAWSTLRGDRTLNTGELFF. This chain connects TRBV30 to TRBJ2-2; 7 bases agree with TRBD1. The CDR3 runs to 19 residues. The junction had 16 bases not matched to a gene; V was cut back by 2 bases and J by 1 base. Germline-derived CDR1 and CDR2 are GTSNPN and SVGIG (reference sequence).

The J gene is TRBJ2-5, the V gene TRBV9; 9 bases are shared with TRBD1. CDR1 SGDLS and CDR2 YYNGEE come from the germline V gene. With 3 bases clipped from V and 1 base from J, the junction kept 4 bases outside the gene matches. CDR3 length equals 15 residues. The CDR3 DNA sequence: TGTGCCAGCAGCGGGGGACAGGGCTTCCAAGAGACCCAGTACTTC. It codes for CASSGGQGFQETQYF.

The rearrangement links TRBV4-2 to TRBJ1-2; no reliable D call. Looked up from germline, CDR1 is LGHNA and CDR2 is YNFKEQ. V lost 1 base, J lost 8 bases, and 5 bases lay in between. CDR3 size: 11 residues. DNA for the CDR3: TGTGCCAGCAGCCAAGGCTACGGCTACACCTTC. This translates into CASSQGYGYTF.

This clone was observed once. For the CDR3, the DNA is TGCAGCGTTGAACCCACCAGCATCACAGATACGCAGTATTTT. It codes for CSVEPTSITDTQYF. The chain employs TRBV29-1 and TRBJ2-3; D gene ambiguous. V dropped 2 bases and J dropped 2 bases, with 11 bases sitting between them. Germline V gives CDR1 SQVTM, CDR2 ANQGSEA. The CDR3 sequence is 14 residues long.

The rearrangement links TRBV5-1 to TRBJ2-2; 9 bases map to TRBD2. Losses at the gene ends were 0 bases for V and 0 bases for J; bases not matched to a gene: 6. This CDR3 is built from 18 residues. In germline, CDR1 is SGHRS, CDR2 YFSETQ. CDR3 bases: TGCGCCAGCAGCTTGGGGCTAGCGGGGACGTCGAACACCGGGGAGCTGTTTTTT. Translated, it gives CASSLGLAGTSNTGELFF.

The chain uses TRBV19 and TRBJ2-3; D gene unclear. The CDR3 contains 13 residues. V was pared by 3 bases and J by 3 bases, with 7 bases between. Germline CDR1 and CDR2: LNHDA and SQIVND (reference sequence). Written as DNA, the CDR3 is TGTGCCAGTAGTATGGTCCCGACAGATACGCAGTATTTT. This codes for CASSMVPTDTQYF.

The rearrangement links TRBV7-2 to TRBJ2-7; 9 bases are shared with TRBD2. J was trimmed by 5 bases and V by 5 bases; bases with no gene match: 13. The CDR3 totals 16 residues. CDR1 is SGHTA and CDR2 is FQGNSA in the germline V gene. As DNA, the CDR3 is TGTGCCAGCAGCCCGTTTGTCCTGATAGCGGGGGACGAGCAGTACTTC. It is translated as CASSPFVLIAGDEQYF. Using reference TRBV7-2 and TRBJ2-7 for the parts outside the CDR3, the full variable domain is GAGVSQSPSNKVTEKGKDVELRCDPISGHTALYWYRQSLGQGLEFLIYFQGNSAPDKSGLPSDRFSAERTGGSVSTLTIQRTQQEDSAVYLCASSPFVLIAGDEQYFGPGTRLTVT.

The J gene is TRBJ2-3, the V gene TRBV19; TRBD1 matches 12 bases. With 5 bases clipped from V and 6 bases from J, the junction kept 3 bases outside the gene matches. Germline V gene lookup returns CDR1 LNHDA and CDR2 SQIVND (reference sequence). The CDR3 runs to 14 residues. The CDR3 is CASSAGQGADTQYF. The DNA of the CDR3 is TGTGCCAGTAGTGCGGGACAGGGGGCGGATACGCAGTATTTT.

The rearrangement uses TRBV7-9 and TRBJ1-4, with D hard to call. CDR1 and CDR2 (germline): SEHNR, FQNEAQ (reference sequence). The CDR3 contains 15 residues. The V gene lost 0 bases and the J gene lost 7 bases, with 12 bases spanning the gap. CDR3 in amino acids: CASSLANGVLEKLFF. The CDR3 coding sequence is TGTGCCAGCAGCTTAGCGAACGGGGTGCTTGAAAAACTGTTTTTT.

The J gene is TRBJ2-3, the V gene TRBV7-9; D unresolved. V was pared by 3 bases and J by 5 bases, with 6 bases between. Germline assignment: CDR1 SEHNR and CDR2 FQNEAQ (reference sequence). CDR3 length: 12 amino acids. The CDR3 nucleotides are TGTGCCAGCAGCTTCACGCTAGATACGCAGTATTTT. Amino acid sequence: CASSFTLDTQYF. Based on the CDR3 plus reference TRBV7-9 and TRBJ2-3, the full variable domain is DTGVSQNPRHKITKRGQNVTFRCDPISEHNRLYWYRQTLGQGPEFLTYFQNEAQLEKSRLLSDRFSAERPKGSFSTLEIQRTEQGDSAMYLCASSFTLDTQYFGPGTRLTVL.

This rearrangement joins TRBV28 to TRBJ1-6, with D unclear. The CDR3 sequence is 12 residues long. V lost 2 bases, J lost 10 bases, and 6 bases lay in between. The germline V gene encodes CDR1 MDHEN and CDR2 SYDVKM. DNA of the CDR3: TGTGCCAGCAGTTTAAGTTACTCACCCCTCCACTTT. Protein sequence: CASSLSYSPLHF. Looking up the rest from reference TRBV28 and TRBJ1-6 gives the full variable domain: DVKVTQSSRYLVKRTGEKVFLECVQDMDHENMFWYRQDPGLGLRLIYFSYDVKMKEKGDIPEGYSVSREKKERFSLILESASTNQTSMYLCASSLSYSPLHFGNGTRLTVT.

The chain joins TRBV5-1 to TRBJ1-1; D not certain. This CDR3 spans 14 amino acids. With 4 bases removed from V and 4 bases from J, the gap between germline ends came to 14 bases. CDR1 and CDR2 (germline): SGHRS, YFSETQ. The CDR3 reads CASSPDGLSTEAFF. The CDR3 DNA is TGCGCCAGCAGCCCCGACGGCCTCAGCACTGAAGCTTTCTTT.

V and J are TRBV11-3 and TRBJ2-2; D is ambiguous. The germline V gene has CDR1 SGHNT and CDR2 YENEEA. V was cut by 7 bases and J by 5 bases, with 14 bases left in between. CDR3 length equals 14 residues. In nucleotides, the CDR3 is TGTGCCAGCAAACCTCACCCCGAAACCGGGGAGCTGTTTTTT. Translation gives CASKPHPETGELFF.

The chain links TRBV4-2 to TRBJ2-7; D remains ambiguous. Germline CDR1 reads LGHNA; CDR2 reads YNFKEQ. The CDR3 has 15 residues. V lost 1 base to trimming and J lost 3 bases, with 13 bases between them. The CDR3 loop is CASSQVPQTFYEQYF. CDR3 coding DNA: TGTGCCAGCAGCCAAGTCCCACAGACTTTCTACGAGCAGTACTTC.

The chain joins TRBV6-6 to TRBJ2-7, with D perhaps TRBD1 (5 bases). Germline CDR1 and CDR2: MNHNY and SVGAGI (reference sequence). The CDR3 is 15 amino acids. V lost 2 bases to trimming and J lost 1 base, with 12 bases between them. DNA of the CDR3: TGTGCCAGCAGTTACGACAGTTTACCTTCCTACGAGCAGTACTTC. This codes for CASSYDSLPSYEQYF.

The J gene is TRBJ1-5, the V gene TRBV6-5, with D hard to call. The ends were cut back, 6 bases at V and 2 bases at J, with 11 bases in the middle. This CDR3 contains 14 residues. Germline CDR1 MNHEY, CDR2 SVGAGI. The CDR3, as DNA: TGTGCCAGCAGCCTCGCCCCGGGCAATCAGCCCCAGCATTTT. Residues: CASSLAPGNQPQHF.

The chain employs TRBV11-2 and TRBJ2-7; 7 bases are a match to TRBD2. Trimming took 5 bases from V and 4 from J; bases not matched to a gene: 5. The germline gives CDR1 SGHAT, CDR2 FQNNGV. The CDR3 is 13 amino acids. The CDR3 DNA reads TGTGCCAGCAGCGTTGGGGGGGTTTACGAGCAGTACTTC. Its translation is CASSVGGVYEQYF. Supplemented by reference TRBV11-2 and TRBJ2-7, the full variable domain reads EAGVAQSPRYKIIEKRQSVAFWCNPISGHATLYWYQQILGQGPKLLIQFQNNGVVDDSQLPKDRFSAERLKGVDSTLKIQPAKLEDSAVYLCASSVGGVYEQYFGPGTRLTVT.

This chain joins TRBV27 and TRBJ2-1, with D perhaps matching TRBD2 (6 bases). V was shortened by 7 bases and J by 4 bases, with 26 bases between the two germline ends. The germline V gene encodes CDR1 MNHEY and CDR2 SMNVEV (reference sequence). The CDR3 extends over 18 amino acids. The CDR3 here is CASKAQGDLGDLYNEQFF. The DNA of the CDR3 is TGTGCCAGCAAGGCGCAAGGGGACTTGGGGGACTTATACAATGAGCAGTTCTTC.

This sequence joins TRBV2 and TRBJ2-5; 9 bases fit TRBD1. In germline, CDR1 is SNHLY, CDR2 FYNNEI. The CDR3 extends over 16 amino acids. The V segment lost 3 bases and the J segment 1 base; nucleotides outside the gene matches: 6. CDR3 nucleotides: TGTGCCAGCAGTGAGGGACAGGGTTCACTCCAAGAGACCCAGTACTTC. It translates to CASSEGQGSLQETQYF.

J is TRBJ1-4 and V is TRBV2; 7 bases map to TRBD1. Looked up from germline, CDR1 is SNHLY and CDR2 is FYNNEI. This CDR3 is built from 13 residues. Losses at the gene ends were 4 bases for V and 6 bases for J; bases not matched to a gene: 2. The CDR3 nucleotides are TGTGCCAGCAGTGCCAGGGGGGATGAAAAACTGTTTTTT. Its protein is CASSARGDEKLFF.

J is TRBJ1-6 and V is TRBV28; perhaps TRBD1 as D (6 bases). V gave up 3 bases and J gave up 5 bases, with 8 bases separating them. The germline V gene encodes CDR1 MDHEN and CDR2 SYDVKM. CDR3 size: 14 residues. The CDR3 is CASSFSGDNSPLHF. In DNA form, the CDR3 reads TGTGCCAGCAGTTTTTCAGGGGATAATTCACCCCTCCACTTT.

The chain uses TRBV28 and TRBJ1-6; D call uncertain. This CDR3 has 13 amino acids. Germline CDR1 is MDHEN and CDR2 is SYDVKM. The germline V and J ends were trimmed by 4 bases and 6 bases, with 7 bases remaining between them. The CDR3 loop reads CASSSSSNSPLHF. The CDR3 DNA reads TGTGCCAGCAGTTCCTCCAGTAATTCACCCCTCCACTTT.

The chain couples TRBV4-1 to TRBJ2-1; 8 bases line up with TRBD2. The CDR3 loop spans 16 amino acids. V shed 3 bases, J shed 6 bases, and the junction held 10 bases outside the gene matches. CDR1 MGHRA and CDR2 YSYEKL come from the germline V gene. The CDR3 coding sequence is TGCGCCAGCAGCCAGGAAGCGGGAGAGGGAAGCAATGAGCAGTTCTTC. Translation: CASSQEAGEGSNEQFF.

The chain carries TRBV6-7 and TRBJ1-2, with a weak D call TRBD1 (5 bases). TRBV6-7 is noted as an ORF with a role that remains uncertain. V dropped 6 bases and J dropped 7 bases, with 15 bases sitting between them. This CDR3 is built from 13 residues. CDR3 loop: CASRGRGVCGYTF. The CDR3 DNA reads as TGTGCCAGCAGGGGACGGGGGGTTTGTGGCTACACCTTC.

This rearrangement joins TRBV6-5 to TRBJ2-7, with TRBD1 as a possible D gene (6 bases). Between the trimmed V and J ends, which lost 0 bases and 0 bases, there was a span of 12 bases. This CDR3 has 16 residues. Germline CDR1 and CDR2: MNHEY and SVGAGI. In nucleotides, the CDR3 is TGTGCCAGCAGTTACTCCACAGGGTATAACTCCTACGAGCAGTACTTC. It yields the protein CASSYSTGYNSYEQYF.